This passage covers 17 T cell receptor beta chains from one sample sequenced in a study of spatial heterogeneity in lung cancer. Time point described: sample taken at primary tumor resection. Unsorted samples of tumor, nontumor lung or frozen PBMC had their whole RNA sequenced. TCRdb passed the 5' RACE reads through MiXCR, listing each CDR3 protein once. The sample lists over 75,000 distinct CDR3 sequences, roughly a fifth seen once, with roughly 6.2% in the top ten. Material: PBMCs, obtained at surgery. These receptors were taken from a male donor with early-stage non-small cell lung cancer.

This clonotype has only a few counts. The chain has TRBV10-3 and TRBJ2-5, with 7 bases identical to TRBD2. V was pared by 4 bases and J by 4 bases, with 6 bases of the junction left unmatched. The length of the CDR3 is 14 residues. Germline lookup yields CDR1 ENHRY and CDR2 SYGVKD. The CDR3 reads CAISAAGYGETQYF. CDR3 DNA: TGTGCCATCAGTGCAGCGGGATATGGAGAGACCCAGTACTTC.

The genes are TRBV12-3 or TRBV12-4 and TRBJ1-5; D is unresolved. V was trimmed by 2 bases and J by 7 bases, leaving 12 bases between them. The CDR3 is 14 residues long. The CDR3: CASSLSGPRQPQHF. The CDR3 DNA follows: TGTGCCAGCAGTTTATCTGGCCCCAGGCAGCCCCAGCATTTT.

This clonotype was observed a single time. The CDR3 coding sequence is TGTGCCAGCAGCCCGTTAGCGGGAGGGGATACGCAGTATTTT. Its translation: CASSPLAGGDTQYF. The chain has TRBV27 and TRBJ2-3, with TRBD2 matching 11 bases. The CDR3 is 14 amino acids. Trimming cost V 6 bases and J 6 bases; bases outside gene matches: 5. Germline V gene sequence: CDR1 MNHEY, CDR2 SMNVEV (reference sequence).

The chain links TRBV20-1 to TRBJ2-3, with TRBD2 matching 14 bases. V lost 5 bases and J lost 4; bases outside the gene matches: 5. Germline V gives CDR1 DFQATT, CDR2 SNEGSKA (reference sequence). The length of the CDR3 is 15 residues. CDR3 bases: TGCAGTGCTCAGGGACTAGCGGGGGTAGCAGATACGCAGTATTTT. Translated: CSAQGLAGVADTQYF.

The rearrangement uses TRBV5-1 and TRBJ2-3; TRBD1 is a possible D gene (6 bases). This CDR3 is built from 16 residues. From germline, CDR1 is SGHRS and CDR2 YFSETQ. Trimming took 4 bases from V and 7 from J, leaving 22 bases between them. The CDR3 nucleotides read TGCGCCAGCAGCCCCCTGGGGGCAGTGGCCCTGAATACGCAGTATTTT. Translating gives CASSPLGAVALNTQYF.

The V and J genes are TRBV28 and TRBJ1-5; D unresolved. CDR1 and CDR2 (germline): MDHEN, SYDVKM. The CDR3 has 14 amino acids. Trimming took off 2 bases at V and 7 bases at J, with 12 bases between the two ends. The CDR3 is CASSLMSGSQPQHF. The CDR3 DNA is TGTGCCAGCAGTTTAATGTCGGGCAGCCAGCCCCAGCATTTT.

This clonotype was counted between two and nine times. The chain carries TRBV3-1 and TRBJ2-5; 11 nucleotides line up with TRBD2. The CDR3 covers 15 residues. Trimming at V came to 5 bases and at J to 1 base, leaving 3 bases not matched to a gene. Germline V CDR1 and CDR2: LGHDT, YNNKEL (reference sequence). In nucleotides, the CDR3 is TGTGCCAGCAGCTTTAGCGGGGGGGCCCAAGAGACCCAGTACTTC. This codes for CASSFSGGAQETQYF.

This clonotype was observed a handful of times. The V call is TRBV7-9, the J call TRBJ1-1; D unclear. Germline V CDR1 and CDR2: SEHNR, FQNEAQ (reference sequence). This CDR3 spans 14 amino acids. V lost 5 bases to trimming and J lost 5 bases, with 15 bases between them. The CDR3 protein is CASSPRRAGTEAFF. In nucleotides, the CDR3 is TGTGCCAGCAGCCCACGGCGGGCGGGGACTGAAGCTTTCTTT.

The CDR3 bases are TGTGCCAGCAGCTTATTTGGACAGGGTGGTGCAGATACGCAGTATTTT. Amino acid sequence: CASSLFGQGGADTQYF. The chain links TRBV7-8 to TRBJ2-3; 8 bases are a match to TRBD1. V was pared by 2 bases and J by 4 bases, with 8 bases of the junction left unmatched. In germline, CDR1 is SGHVS, CDR2 FQNEAQ. The CDR3 length is 16 residues.

V is TRBV11-2 and J is TRBJ2-3, with unresolved D. Deletions cut 0 bases from V and 8 bases from J, with 9 bases between. Looked up from germline, CDR1 is SGHAT and CDR2 is FQNNGV. The CDR3 covers 13 residues. In DNA form, the CDR3 reads TGTGCCAGCAGCTTAGATCCTATGGGTACGCAGTATTTT. This codes for CASSLDPMGTQYF.

This clonotype showed up just a few times. DNA of the CDR3: TGTGCCAGCAGCTTAAGTAGGGGAGCCTATGGCTACACCTTC. Amino acid sequence: CASSLSRGAYGYTF. The genes are TRBV7-8 and TRBJ1-2; the D gene is possibly TRBD1 (5 bases). The V gene's germline CDR1 is SGHVS and CDR2 FQNEAQ. The V and J ends lost 2 bases and 4 bases respectively, with 11 bases between them. There are 14 residues in the CDR3.

This chain connects TRBV2 to TRBJ2-7; possibly TRBD1 or TRBD2 for D (5 bases each). Trimming stripped 6 bases from V and 0 bases from J, with 12 bases between. Looked up from germline, CDR1 is SNHLY and CDR2 is FYNNEI. CDR3 length: 14 amino acids. The CDR3 loop is CASRRGPSSYEQYF. The CDR3, as DNA: TGTGCCAGCAGGAGGGGACCAAGCTCCTACGAGCAGTACTTC.

Ten or more counts support this clonotype. The rearrangement links TRBV28 to TRBJ2-5; D gene ambiguous. Germline CDR1 is MDHEN and CDR2 is SYDVKM. V lost 3 bases and J 5 bases, leaving 10 bases between the germline ends. The CDR3 is 13 amino acids. This CDR3 is CASSLAARETQYF. In DNA, the CDR3 is TGTGCCAGCAGTTTGGCCGCCCGCGAGACCCAGTACTTC.

This clonotype was observed at least ten times. V is TRBV5-1 and J is TRBJ2-7; 7 bases map to TRBD1. J was trimmed by 4 bases and V by 4 bases; bases with no gene match: 5. CDR1 and CDR2 from the germline V gene are SGHRS and YFSETQ. The CDR3 has 13 amino acids. The CDR3 DNA reads TGCGCCAGCAGCCCCCGCAGGGGGTACGAGCAGTACTTC. Its translation is CASSPRRGYEQYF. The full variable domain, with the rest looked up from reference TRBV5-1 and TRBJ2-7, is KAGVTQTPRYLIKTRGQQVTLSCSPISGHRSVSWYQQTPGQGLQFLFEYFSETQRNKGNFPGRFSGRQFSNSRSEMNVSTLELGDSALYLCASSPRRGYEQYFGPGTRLTVT.

This clonotype was detected only a few times. J is TRBJ2-7 and V is TRBV28; D tentatively reads TRBD1 or TRBD2 (6 bases each). CDR3 length: 14 amino acids. From germline, CDR1 is MDHEN and CDR2 SYDVKM. V was pared by 6 bases and J by 4 bases, with 16 bases between. The CDR3 protein is CASRRGGQSYEQYF. In DNA, the CDR3 is TGTGCCAGCAGACGAGGGGGGCAAAGTTACGAGCAGTACTTC.

V is TRBV9 and J is TRBJ2-1, with TRBD1 as a possible D gene (5 bases). This CDR3 region has 16 residues. Germline V lookup: CDR1 SGDLS, CDR2 YYNGEE. Trimming cost V 4 bases and J 0 bases, with 14 bases left between them. Here the CDR3 DNA reads TGTGCCAGCAGCCCCCCAAGGGGCAGCTCCTACAATGAGCAGTTCTTC. Translating gives CASSPPRGSSYNEQFF.

This clonotype was recorded at least ten times. The genes are TRBV28 and TRBJ1-1; D possibly corresponds to TRBD1 (5 bases). CDR3 length: 14 amino acids. V gave up 7 bases and J gave up 4 bases, with 16 bases separating them. CDR1 and CDR2 from the germline V gene are MDHEN and SYDVKM. The CDR3 DNA sequence: TGTGCCAGCAACCCGGCCCTCGGGGGCACTGAAGCTTTCTTT. It is translated as CASNPALGGTEAFF.